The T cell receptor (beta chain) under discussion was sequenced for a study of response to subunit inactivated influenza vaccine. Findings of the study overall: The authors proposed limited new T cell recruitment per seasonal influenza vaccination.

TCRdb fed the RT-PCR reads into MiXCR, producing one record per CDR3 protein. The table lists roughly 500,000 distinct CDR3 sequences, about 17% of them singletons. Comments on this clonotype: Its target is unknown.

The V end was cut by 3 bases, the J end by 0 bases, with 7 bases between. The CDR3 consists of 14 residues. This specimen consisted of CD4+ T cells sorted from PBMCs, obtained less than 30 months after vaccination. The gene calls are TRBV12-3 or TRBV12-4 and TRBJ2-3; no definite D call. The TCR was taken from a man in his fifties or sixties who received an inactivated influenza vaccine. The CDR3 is CASSFFESTDTQYF. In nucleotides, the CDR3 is TGTGCCAGCAGTTTTTTCGAGAGCACAGATACGCAGTATTTT.